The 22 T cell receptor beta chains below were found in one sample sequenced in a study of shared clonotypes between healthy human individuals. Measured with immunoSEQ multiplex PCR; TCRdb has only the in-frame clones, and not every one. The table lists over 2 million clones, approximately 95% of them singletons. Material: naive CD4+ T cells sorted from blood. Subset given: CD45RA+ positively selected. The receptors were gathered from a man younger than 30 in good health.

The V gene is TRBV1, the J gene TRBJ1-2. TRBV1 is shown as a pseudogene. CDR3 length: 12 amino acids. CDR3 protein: CTSSLTGYGYTF. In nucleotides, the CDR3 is TGCACCAGCAGCCTGACCGGTTATGGCTACACCTTC.

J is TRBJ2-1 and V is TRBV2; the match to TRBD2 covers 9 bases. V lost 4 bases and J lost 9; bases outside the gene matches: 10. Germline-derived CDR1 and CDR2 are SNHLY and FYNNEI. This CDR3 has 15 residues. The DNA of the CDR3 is TGTGCCAGCAGTGTCTCGGGCGGGAGGGACGGTGAGCAGTTCTTC. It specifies CASSVSGGRDGEQFF. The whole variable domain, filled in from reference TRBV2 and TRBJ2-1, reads EPEVTQTPSHQVTQMGQEVILRCVPISNHLYFYWYRQILGQKVEFLVSFYNNEISEKSEIFDDQFSVERPDGSNFTLKIRSTKLEDSAMYFCASSVSGGRDGEQFFGPGTRLTVL.

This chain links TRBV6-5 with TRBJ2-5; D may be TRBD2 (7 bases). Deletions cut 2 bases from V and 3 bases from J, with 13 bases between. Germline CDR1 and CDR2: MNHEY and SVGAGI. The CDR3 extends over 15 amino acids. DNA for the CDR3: TGTGCCAGCAGTTACCTAGGGGGGGCCGAAGAGACCCAGTACTTC. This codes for CASSYLGGAEETQYF.

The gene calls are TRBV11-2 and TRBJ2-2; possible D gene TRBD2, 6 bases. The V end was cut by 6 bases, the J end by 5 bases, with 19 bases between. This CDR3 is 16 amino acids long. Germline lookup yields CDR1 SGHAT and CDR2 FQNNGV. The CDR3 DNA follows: TGTGCCAGCAGTGCCTCCGGGACGGGGAGGACCGGGGAGCTGTTTTTT. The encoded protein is CASSASGTGRTGELFF.

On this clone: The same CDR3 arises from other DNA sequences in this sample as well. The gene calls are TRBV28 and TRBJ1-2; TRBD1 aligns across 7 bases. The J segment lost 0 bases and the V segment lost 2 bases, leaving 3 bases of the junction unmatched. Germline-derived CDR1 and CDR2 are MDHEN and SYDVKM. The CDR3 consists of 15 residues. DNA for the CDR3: TGTGCCAGCAGTTTAGGGGACAGAGCTAACTATGGCTACACCTTC. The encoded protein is CASSLGDRANYGYTF.

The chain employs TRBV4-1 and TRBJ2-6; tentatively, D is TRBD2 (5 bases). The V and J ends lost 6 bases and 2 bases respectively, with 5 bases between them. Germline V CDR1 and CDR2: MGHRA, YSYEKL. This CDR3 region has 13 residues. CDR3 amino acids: CASREAGANVLTF. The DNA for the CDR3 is TGCGCCAGCAGGGAGGCTGGGGCCAACGTCCTGACTTTC.

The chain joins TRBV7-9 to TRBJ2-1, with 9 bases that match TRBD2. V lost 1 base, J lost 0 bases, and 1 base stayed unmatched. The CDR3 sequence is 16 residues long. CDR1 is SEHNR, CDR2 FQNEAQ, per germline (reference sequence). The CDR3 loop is CASSLEREVSYNEQFF. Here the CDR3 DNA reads TGTGCCAGCAGCTTAGAGCGGGAGGTCTCCTACAATGAGCAGTTCTTC.

This chain's CDR3 is CASNRQTQETQYF. The DNA for the CDR3 is TGTGCCAGCAATAGACAGACCCAAGAGACCCAGTACTTC. The V gene is TRBV6-1, the J gene TRBJ2-5; maybe TRBD1 (5 bases). Germline CDR1 and CDR2: MNHNS and SASEGT. There are 13 residues in the CDR3. Trimming pared 7 bases from V and 1 base from J, leaving 10 bases between.

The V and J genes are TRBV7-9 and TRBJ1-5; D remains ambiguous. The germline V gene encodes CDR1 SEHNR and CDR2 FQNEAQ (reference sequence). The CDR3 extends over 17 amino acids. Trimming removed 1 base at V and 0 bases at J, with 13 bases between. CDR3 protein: CASSLGVGLDSNQPQHF. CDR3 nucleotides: TGTGCCAGCAGCTTAGGGGTAGGGCTTGATAGCAATCAGCCCCAGCATTTT.

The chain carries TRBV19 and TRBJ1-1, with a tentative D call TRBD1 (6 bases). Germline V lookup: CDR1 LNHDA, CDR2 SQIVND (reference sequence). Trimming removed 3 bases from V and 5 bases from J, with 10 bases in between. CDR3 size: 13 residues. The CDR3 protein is CASSIQGSTEAFF. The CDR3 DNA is TGTGCCAGTAGTATCCAGGGGAGTACTGAAGCTTTCTTT.

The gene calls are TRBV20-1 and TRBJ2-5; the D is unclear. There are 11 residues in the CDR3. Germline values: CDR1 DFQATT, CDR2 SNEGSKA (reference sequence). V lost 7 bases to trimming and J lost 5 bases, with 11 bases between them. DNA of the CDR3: TGCAGTGTCGAAGTAGGGGAGACCCAGTACTTC. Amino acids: CSVEVGETQYF.

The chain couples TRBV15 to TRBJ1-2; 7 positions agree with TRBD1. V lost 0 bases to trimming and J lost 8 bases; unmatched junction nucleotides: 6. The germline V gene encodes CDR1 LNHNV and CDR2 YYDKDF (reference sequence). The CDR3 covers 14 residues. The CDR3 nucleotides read TGTGCCACCAGCAGAGATAAGGGGGCATACGGCTACACCTTC. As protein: CATSRDKGAYGYTF.

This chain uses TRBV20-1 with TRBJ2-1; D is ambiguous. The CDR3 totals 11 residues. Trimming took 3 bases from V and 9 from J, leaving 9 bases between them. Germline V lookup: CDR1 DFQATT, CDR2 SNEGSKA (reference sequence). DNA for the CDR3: TGCAGTGCTAGCGGGCCGCTTGAGCAGTTCTTC. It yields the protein CSASGPLEQFF.

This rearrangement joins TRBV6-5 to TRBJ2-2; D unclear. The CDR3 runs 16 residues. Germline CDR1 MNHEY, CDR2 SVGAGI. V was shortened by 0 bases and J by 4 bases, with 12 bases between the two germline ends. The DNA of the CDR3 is TGTGCCAGCAGTTACTCGACTCAGTGGGGCACCGGGGAGCTGTTTTTT. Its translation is CASSYSTQWGTGELFF.

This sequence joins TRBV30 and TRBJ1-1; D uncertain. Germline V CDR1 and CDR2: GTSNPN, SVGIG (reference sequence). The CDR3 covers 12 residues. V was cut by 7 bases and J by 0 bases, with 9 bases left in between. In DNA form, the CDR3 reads TGTGCCTCAAGCCAGGTGAACACTGAAGCTTTCTTT. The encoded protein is CASSQVNTEAFF.

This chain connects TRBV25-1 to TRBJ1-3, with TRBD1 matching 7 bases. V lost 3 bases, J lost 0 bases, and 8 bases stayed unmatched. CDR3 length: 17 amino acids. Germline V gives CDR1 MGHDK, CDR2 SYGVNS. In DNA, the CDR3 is TGTGCCAGCAGTGATTTTGTGTCAGGGGGCTCTGGAAACACCATATATTTT. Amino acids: CASSDFVSGGSGNTIYF.

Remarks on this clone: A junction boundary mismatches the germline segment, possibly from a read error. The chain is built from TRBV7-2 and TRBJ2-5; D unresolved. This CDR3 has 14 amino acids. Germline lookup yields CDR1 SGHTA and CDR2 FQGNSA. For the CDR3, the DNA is TGTGCCAGCGGCCTCGTGGGAAACCAAGAGGCCCAGTACTTC. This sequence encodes CASGLVGNQEAQYF.

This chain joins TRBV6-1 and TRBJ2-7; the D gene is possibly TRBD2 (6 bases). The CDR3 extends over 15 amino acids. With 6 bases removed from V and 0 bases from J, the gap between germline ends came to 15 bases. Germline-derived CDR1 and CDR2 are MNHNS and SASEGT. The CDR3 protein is CASSGGALSSYEQYF. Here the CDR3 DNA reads TGTGCCAGCAGCGGGGGTGCTCTCTCCTCCTACGAGCAGTACTTC.

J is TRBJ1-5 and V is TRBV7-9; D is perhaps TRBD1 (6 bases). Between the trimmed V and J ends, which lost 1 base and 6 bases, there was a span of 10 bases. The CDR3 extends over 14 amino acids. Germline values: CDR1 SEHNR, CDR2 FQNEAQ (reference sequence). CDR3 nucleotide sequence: TGTGCCAGCAGCTTAGTGGGGGGCCCTCAGCCCCAGCATTTT. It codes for CASSLVGGPQPQHF. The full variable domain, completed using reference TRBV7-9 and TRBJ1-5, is DTGVSQNPRHKITKRGQNVTFRCDPISEHNRLYWYRQTLGQGPEFLTYFQNEAQLEKSRLLSDRFSAERPKGSFSTLEIQRTEQGDSAMYLCASSLVGGPQPQHFGDGTRLSIL.

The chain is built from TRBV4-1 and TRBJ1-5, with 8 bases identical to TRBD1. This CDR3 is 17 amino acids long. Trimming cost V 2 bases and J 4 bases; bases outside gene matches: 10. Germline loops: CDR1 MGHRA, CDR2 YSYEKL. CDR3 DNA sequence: TGCGCCAGCAGCCAACTAGTCAAAGACAGGGGTAATCAGCCCCAGCATTTT. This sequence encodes CASSQLVKDRGNQPQHF.

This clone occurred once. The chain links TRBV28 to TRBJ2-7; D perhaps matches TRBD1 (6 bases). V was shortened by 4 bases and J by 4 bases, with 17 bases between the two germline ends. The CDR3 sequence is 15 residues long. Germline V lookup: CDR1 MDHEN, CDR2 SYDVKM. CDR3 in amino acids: CASSSPGVVRYEQYF. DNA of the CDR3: TGTGCCAGCAGTTCTCCAGGGGTGGTTCGATACGAGCAGTACTTC.

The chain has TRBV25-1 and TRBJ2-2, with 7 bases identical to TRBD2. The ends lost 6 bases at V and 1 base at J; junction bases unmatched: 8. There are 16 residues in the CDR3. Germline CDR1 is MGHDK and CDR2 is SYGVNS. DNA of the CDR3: TGTGCCAGCAGCCCCACTAAGCGGGGGAACACCGGGGAGCTGTTTTTT. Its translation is CASSPTKRGNTGELFF.